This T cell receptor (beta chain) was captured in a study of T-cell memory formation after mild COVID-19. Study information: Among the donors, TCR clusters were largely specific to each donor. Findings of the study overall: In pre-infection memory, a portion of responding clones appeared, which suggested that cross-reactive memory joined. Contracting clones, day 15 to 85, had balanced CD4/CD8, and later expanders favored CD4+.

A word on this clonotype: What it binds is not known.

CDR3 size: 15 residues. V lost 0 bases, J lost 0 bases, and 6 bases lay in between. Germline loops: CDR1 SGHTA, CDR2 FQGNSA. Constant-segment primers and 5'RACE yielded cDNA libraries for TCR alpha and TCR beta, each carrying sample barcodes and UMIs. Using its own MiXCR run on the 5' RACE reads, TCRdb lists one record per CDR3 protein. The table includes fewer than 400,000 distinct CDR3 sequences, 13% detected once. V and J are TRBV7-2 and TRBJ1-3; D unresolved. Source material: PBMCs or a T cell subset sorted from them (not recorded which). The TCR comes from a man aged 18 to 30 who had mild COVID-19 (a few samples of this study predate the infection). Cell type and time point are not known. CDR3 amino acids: CASSLALGSGNTIYF. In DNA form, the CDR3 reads TGTGCCAGCAGCTTAGCTTTGGGCTCTGGAAACACCATATATTTT.